This T cell receptor (beta chain) was sequenced during a study of beta chain features in type 1 diabetes. Findings and caveats of the study: TCRB CDR3s from Type 1 diabetes patients were moderately but significantly shorter in all four CD4+ subsets. Short templates might get an advantage during PCR, and this would be equal in patients and controls.

The sample holds a few counts of this clone. As yet, its antigen is unknown. Sequenced material consisted of expressed TCRB transcripts (all of the isolated RNA was reverse transcribed). The data were produced by immunoSEQ multiplex PCR, yet TCRdb's version contains in-frame clones alone and is incomplete. The data contain roughly 150,000 clones, 9% to 10% of them singletons. This receptor was obtained from a young woman with type 1 diabetes. Sequences were obtained from central memory CD4+ T cells from blood.

The CDR3 is CASSSDSNQPQHF. DNA for the CDR3: TGTGCCAGCAGTTCAGATAGCAATCAGCCCCAGCATTTT. This chain uses TRBV27 with TRBJ1-5; D remains unclear. The CDR3 is 13 residues long. V shed 4 bases and J shed 0 bases, with 4 bases lying between them. Per the germline V gene, CDR1 is MNHEY and CDR2 is SMNVEV (reference sequence).